A selection of T cell receptor beta chains follows, all from one sample in a study of vaccination effects on CD4 cells after COVID-19. Using immunoSEQ multiplex PCR, the repertoire was profiled, and TCRdb retains in-frame clones only, with some absent. The sample gives tens of thousands of clones, approximately 70% of which show up once; approximately 15% is in the top ten. These receptors are not linked to any known antigen. The sequences come from CD4+ T cells from PBMCs cultured with HCoV-229E spike peptides, collected before COVID-19 vaccination. The receptors stem from a human donor who received a COVID-19 vaccine. Each CDR3 is given without its conserved first and last residue.

V gene	J gene	CDR3 protein
TRBV5-6	TRBJ2-6	ASRAGFSGANVLT
TRBV11-2	TRBJ1-1	ASSLELWTGNTEAF
TRBV5-6	TRBJ2-5	ASSPSTSRETQY
TRBV3-1/TRBV3-2	TRBJ1-1	ASSWDVNTEAF
TRBV4-1	TRBJ1-4	ASRRQGGNEKLF
TRBV6-1	TRBJ2-1	ASRVGGTRSSYNEQF
TRBV6-1	TRBJ2-5	ASSELAGGQETQY
TRBV5-1	TRBJ2-6	ASSGESGANVLT
TRBV21-1	TRBJ1-1	ASSKVGIMNTEAF
TRBV11-2	TRBJ2-2	ASSQGTRDTGELF
TRBV5-1	TRBJ2-2	ASSLEVLSSGELF
TRBV5-1	TRBJ1-1	ASSIRTGGANTEAF
TRBV5-4	TRBJ1-1	ASSLGQMNTEAF
TRBV21-1	TRBJ2-1	ASSKLAGEYNEQF
TRBV7-2	TRBJ2-6	ASSLGGTSGYSGANVLT
TRBV12-1	TRBJ2-3	ASSSKTSGYTDTQY
TRBV5-1	TRBJ2-5	ASSFSGTYQETQY
TRBV12-3/TRBV12-4	TRBJ1-2	ASTITPGVGYT
TRBV28	TRBJ2-7	ASIRGPPYEQY
TRBV6-5	TRBJ1-5	ASSSPDNQPQH